These T cell receptor beta chains were read from a single sample in a study of technical replicates of blood from several donors. Some clones are missing from TCRdb's copy, which holds only in-frame ones; the method was immunoSEQ multiplex PCR. The sample includes fewer than 90,000 clones, approximately 94% seen only once; the top ten take about 0.27%. The sequenced material came from T cells isolated from PBMCs. The receptors derive from a human donor in good health. CDR3s include the opening cysteine and the closing phenylalanine or tryptophan. A D gene is named only where the DNA matches it firmly. Clone sizes are given selectively: once, few, many, or a class where the clone is expanded.

j_call: TRBJ1-3; v_call: TRBV10-1; d_call: -; clone_size: -; cdr3_nt: TGCGCCAGCAGTGCGAGCGGACCTGGAAACACCATATATTTT; cdr3_aa: CASSASGPGNTIYF
j_call: TRBJ1-5; v_call: TRBV27; d_call: TRBD1; clone_size: once; cdr3_nt: TGTGCCAGCAGGACAGGGAATCAGCCCCAGCATTTT; cdr3_aa: CASRTGNQPQHF
j_call: TRBJ1-2; v_call: TRBV15; d_call: -; clone_size: -; cdr3_nt: TGTGCCACCAGCAGAGACACGACAGGCGTCTATGGCTACACCTTC; cdr3_aa: CATSRDTTGVYGYTF
j_call: TRBJ2-2; v_call: TRBV15; d_call: -; clone_size: -; cdr3_nt: TGTGCCACCAGCAGAGTCTGGGGACTTCAGGCGAACACCGGGGAGCTGTTTTTT; cdr3_aa: CATSRVWGLQANTGELFF
j_call: TRBJ2-7; v_call: TRBV6-1; d_call: TRBD2; clone_size: -; cdr3_nt: TGTGCCAGCACAAGACTAGCGGGGTCCTACGAGCAGTACTTC; cdr3_aa: CASTRLAGSYEQYF
j_call: TRBJ2-1; v_call: TRBV18; d_call: TRBD2; clone_size: -; cdr3_nt: TGTGCCAGCTCAACCAGCGGGACCCTTGAAGGGTTCAATGAGCAGTTCTTC; cdr3_aa: CASSTSGTLEGFNEQFF
j_call: TRBJ2-7; v_call: TRBV19; d_call: TRBD1; clone_size: -; cdr3_nt: TGTGCCAGTAGTCCGGGACAGGGCCTCCCCTACGAGCAGTACTTC; cdr3_aa: CASSPGQGLPYEQYF
j_call: TRBJ2-3; v_call: TRBV7-2; d_call: TRBD2; clone_size: -; cdr3_nt: TGTGCCAGCAGCTTAGGTAGCGGGAGGGGGGTCACAGATACGCAGTATTTT; cdr3_aa: CASSLGSGRGVTDTQYF
j_call: TRBJ2-3; v_call: TRBV7-3; d_call: -; clone_size: -; cdr3_nt: TGTGCCAGCAGCTTGCGGGGAGCAGATACGCAGTATTTT; cdr3_aa: CASSLRGADTQYF
j_call: TRBJ2-5; v_call: TRBV9; d_call: -; clone_size: -; cdr3_nt: TGTGCCAGCAGCGTAGCTGGGGAGAAGACCCAGTACTTC; cdr3_aa: CASSVAGEKTQYF
j_call: TRBJ2-3; v_call: TRBV4-1; d_call: -; clone_size: once; cdr3_nt: TGCGCCAGCAGCCCCCCCGGGGGTAGTGCAGATACGCAGTATTTT; cdr3_aa: CASSPPGGSADTQYF
j_call: TRBJ2-1; v_call: TRBV28; d_call: -; clone_size: -; cdr3_nt: TGTGCCAGCAGTTTAGAGAAACTCAATGAGCAGTTCTTC; cdr3_aa: CASSLEKLNEQFF
j_call: TRBJ1-2; v_call: TRBV19; d_call: -; clone_size: -; cdr3_nt: TGTGCCGGATTACAGGGCGTTCCGCCCTCGGCTAATGGCTACACCTTC; cdr3_aa: CAGLQGVPPSANGYTF
j_call: TRBJ1-6; v_call: TRBV28; d_call: -; clone_size: once; cdr3_nt: TGTGCCAGCAACCGGTACGACTATAATTCACCCCTCCACTTT; cdr3_aa: CASNRYDYNSPLHF